A single TCR beta chain is shown here with its context. This sample is part of a study of blood T cell repertoires in COVID-19. Per the germline V gene, CDR1 is KGHSH and CDR2 is LQKENI. With V trimmed by 6 bases and J by 4 bases, 7 bases remained unmatched. The length of the CDR3 is 14 residues. Per the original methods: From reference gene primer amplification, estimates of nucleated cell counts were derived. The protocol was immunoSEQ multiplex PCR, while the TCRdb copy is restricted to in-frame clones and leaves out a portion. V and J calls and clone size are as listed in that table; D and trimming were resolved from the DNA. The data contain 150,000 to 200,000 clones, about 80% of them singletons.

The specimen sequenced was peripheral blood. The source is an elderly woman with acute or convalescent COVID-19. This chain connects TRBV18 to TRBJ2-5, with 8 nucleotides matching TRBD2. This CDR3 is CASSPRGGRETQYF. Here the CDR3 DNA reads TGTGCCAGCTCCCCCCGGGGGGGTAGAGAGACCCAGTACTTC.